This T cell receptor (beta chain) was found in a study of blood T cell repertoires in COVID-19. Overall study context: COVID-19 samples collected from the United States, Italy and Spain covered acute and convalescent phases. T cells, B-cell-depleted T cells, or PBMCs provided the cDNA or gDNA that served as material.

The V end lost 0 bases, the J end lost 0 bases, and 10 bases lay between the germline ends. Germline V CDR1 and CDR2: PRHDT, FYEKMQ (reference sequence). This CDR3 has 16 residues. Study processing details: The assay estimated nucleated cells by amplifying reference gene primers. This table comes from immunoSEQ multiplex PCR, and its TCRdb copy is limited to in-frame clones, with some not included. V and J calls and clone size are copied from that table; D and trimming were computed from the DNA. The sample lists 190,000 or so clones, around nine tenths occurring once. This chain links TRBV13 with TRBJ2-3; D uncertain. This clonotype was sampled from a woman aged 18-30 years who had recovered from COVID-19. The source material was peripheral blood. The CDR3 loop is CASSLGLRPSTDTQYF. CDR3 coding DNA: TGTGCCAGCAGCTTAGGCCTCAGGCCGAGCACAGATACGCAGTATTTT.